A selection of T cell receptor beta chains follows, all from one sample in a study of PD-1 blockade in classical Hodgkin lymphoma. Data came from immunoSEQ multiplex PCR; TCRdb stores just in-frame clones and leaves some out. The table has about 40,000 clones, 76% seen once. The sequencing used peripheral blood mononuclear cells (PBMCs), collected at baseline. All receptors derive from a human donor with classical Hodgkin lymphoma. CDR3s include the opening cysteine and the closing phenylalanine or tryptophan. Each record gives: J gene, V gene, D gene, clone size, CDR3 protein, CDR3 DNA. D genes are given only for firm matches. Some rows mark clone size as missing; the rest say once, few, many or name a class of expanded clone.

>TRBJ2-5|TRBV15|-|-
CATSRDGETQYF
TGTGCCACCAGCAGAGATGGGGAGACCCAGTACTTC
>TRBJ1-1|TRBV27|-|-
CASSLRGAYTEAFF
TGTGCCAGCAGTTTGCGGGGGGCTTACACTGAAGCTTTCTTT
>TRBJ2-5|TRBV7-7|-|few
CASSFLPGSQETQYF
TGTGCTAGCAGCTTTCTCCCGGGATCTCAAGAGACCCAGTACTTC
>TRBJ1-1|TRBV11-3|-|-
CAGSDGKNTEAFF
TGTGCAGGAAGCGACGGGAAGAACACTGAAGCTTTCTTT
>TRBJ1-1|TRBV11-2|TRBD1|-
CASSSPGTDVGTEAFF
TGTGCCAGCAGCTCCCCTGGGACAGATGTCGGCACTGAAGCTTTCTTT
>TRBJ2-1|TRBV5-6|TRBD2|-
CASSTGLAGVKEQFF
TGTGCCAGCAGCACAGGACTAGCGGGAGTGAAAGAGCAGTTCTTC
>TRBJ2-5|TRBV10-3|TRBD2|-
CAIGTNPGTSGSPSIQETQYF
TGTGCCATCGGAACGAACCCCGGGACTAGCGGGAGCCCCTCTATCCAAGAGACCCAGTACTTC
>TRBJ2-1|TRBV5-6|TRBD2|-
CASSLPAVAGRRNEQFF
TGTGCCAGCAGCTTGCCAGCAGTAGCGGGGCGGCGAAATGAGCAGTTCTTC
>TRBJ2-7|TRBV6-9|-|-
CASSYTPLTEAYEQYF
TGTGCCAGCAGTTATACCCCTCTAACAGAGGCCTACGAGCAGTACTTC
>TRBJ1-5|TRBV9|-|-
CASSPSGALGQPQHF
TGTGCCAGCAGCCCTAGTGGGGCCCTGGGGCAGCCCCAGCATTTT
>TRBJ1-6|TRBV23-1|-|-
CASSQVVGPSYNSPLHF
TGCGCCAGCAGTCAAGTCGTGGGGCCGAGTTATAATTCACCCCTCCACTTT
>TRBJ2-3|TRBV9|TRBD2|-
CASSVWGTSGISDTQYF
TGTGCCAGCAGCGTCTGGGGGACTAGCGGGATATCAGATACGCAGTATTTT
>TRBJ2-6|TRBV28|-|-
CASSSSGAPSGANVLTF
TGTGCCAGCAGTTCTTCAGGGGCCCCCTCTGGGGCCAACGTCCTGACTTTC
>TRBJ2-1|TRBV5-4|TRBD2|-
CASSPGLAGGSGDEQFF
TGTGCCAGCAGCCCGGGACTAGCGGGAGGGTCCGGGGATGAGCAGTTCTTC
>TRBJ2-7|TRBV6-1|TRBD1|-
CASSEAAGGYEQYF
TGTGCCAGCAGTGAAGCGGCAGGGGGCTACGAGCAGTACTTC
>TRBJ1-1|TRBV30|-|few
CAWSEQMNTEAFF
TGTGCCTGGAGTGAACAGATGAACACTGAAGCTTTCTTT
>TRBJ1-1|TRBV28|TRBD1|-
CASSQSGTGFEAFF
TGTGCCAGCAGTCAATCCGGGACAGGATTTGAAGCTTTCTTT
>TRBJ2-2|TRBV11-3|-|-
CASSPPYRDSGELFF
TGTGCCAGCAGCCCCCCCTACAGGGATTCGGGGGAGCTGTTTTTT
>TRBJ1-2|TRBV5-6|-|few
CASSSPGLRGYTF
TGTGCCAGCAGCTCGCCAGGGCTAAGGGGCTACACCTTC
>TRBJ2-2|TRBV5-6|TRBD2|-
CASSLYGLADRSGELFF
TGTGCCAGCAGCTTGTACGGACTAGCGGATAGATCCGGGGAGCTGTTTTTT
>TRBJ1-5|TRBV19|-|-
CASIPGWGGNQPQHF
TGTGCCAGTATCCCAGGTTGGGGGGGCAATCAGCCCCAGCATTTT
>TRBJ2-2|TRBV30|-|medium-sized
CAWRYSVPGDTGELFF
TGTGCCTGGAGATACTCGGTGCCGGGGGACACCGGGGAGCTGTTTTTT